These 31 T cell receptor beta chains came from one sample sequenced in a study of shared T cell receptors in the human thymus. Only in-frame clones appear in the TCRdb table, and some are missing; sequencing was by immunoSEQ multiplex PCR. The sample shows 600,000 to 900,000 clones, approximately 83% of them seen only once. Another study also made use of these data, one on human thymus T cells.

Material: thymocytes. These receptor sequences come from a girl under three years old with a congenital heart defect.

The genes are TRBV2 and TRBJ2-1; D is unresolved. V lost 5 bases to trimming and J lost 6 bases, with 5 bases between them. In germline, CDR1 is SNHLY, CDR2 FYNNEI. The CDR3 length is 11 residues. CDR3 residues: CASSTGNEQFF. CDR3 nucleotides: TGTGCCAGCAGTACGGGCAATGAGCAGTTCTTC. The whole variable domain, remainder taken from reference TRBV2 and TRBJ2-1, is EPEVTQTPSHQVTQMGQEVILRCVPISNHLYFYWYRQILGQKVEFLVSFYNNEISEKSEIFDDQFSVERPDGSNFTLKIRSTKLEDSAMYFCASSTGNEQFFGPGTRLTVL.

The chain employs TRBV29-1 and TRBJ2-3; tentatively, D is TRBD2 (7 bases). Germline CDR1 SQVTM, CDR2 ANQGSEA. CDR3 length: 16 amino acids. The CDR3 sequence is CRVRGGGGAGTDTQYF. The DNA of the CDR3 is TGCAGGGTGAGGGGGGGTGGGGGCGCGGGCACAGATACGCAGTATTTT.

The CDR3 sequence: CASSGPGTGGYEQYF. CDR3 DNA sequence: TGTGCCAGCAGCGGTCCCGGGACAGGGGGCTACGAGCAGTACTTC. This chain links TRBV5-5 with TRBJ2-7; 11 nucleotides match TRBD1. Germline V gives CDR1 SGHKS, CDR2 YYEKEE (reference sequence). This CDR3 spans 15 amino acids. The J segment lost 3 bases and the V segment lost 4 bases, leaving 6 bases of the junction unmatched.

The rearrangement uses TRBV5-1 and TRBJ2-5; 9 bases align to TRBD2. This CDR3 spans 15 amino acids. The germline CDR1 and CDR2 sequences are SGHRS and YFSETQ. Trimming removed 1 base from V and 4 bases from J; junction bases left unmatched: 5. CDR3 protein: CASSLPAGGVETQYF. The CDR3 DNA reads TGCGCCAGCAGCTTGCCCGCGGGGGGGGTAGAGACCCAGTACTTC.

The CDR3 nucleotides read TGTGCCAGCAGTTACTTCGGAGACTCCTACGAGCAGTACTTC. Translation gives CASSYFGDSYEQYF. This chain connects TRBV6-5 to TRBJ2-7; D unclear. Germline V lookup: CDR1 MNHEY, CDR2 SVGAGI. Trimming left V 1 base short and J 0 bases short, with 7 bases between. The CDR3 spans 14 residues.

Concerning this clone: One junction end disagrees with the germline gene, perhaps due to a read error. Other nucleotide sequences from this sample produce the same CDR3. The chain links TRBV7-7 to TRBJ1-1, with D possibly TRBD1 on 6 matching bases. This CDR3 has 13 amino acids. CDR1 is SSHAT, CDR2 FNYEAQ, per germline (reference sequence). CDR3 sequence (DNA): TGTGCTAGCAGCTTGACAGGGAACACTGAAGCTTTCTTT. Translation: CASSLTGNTEAFF.

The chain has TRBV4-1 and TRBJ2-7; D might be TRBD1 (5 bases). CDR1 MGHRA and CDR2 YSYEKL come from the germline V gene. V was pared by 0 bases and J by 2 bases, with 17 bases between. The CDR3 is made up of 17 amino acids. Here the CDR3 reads CASSQDQRGHKTYEQYF. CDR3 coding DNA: TGCGCCAGCAGCCAAGACCAAAGGGGCCACAAGACCTACGAGCAGTACTTC.

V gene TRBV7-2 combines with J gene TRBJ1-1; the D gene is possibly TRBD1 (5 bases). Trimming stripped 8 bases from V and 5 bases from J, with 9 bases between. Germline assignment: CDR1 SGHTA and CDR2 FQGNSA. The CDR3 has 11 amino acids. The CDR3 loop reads CASSRVTEAFF. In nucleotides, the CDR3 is TGTGCCAGCTCCAGGGTTACTGAAGCTTTCTTT.

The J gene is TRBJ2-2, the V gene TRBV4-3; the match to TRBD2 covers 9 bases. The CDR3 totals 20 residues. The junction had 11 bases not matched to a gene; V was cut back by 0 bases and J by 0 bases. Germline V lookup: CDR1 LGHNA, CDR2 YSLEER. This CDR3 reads CASSQDIPGLAGPNTGELFF. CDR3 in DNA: TGCGCCAGCAGCCAAGATATCCCCGGGCTAGCGGGACCGAACACCGGGGAGCTGTTTTTT.

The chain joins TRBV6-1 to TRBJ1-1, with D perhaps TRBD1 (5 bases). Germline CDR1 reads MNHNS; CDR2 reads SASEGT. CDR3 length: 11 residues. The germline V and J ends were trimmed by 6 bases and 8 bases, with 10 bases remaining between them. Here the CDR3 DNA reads TGTGCCAGCAGCCCTAACAGGGAAGCTTTCTTT. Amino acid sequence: CASSPNREAFF.

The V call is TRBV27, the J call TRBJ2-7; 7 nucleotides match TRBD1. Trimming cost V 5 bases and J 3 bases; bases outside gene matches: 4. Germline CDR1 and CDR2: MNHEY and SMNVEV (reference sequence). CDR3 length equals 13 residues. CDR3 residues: CASSVTGVYEQYF. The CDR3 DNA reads TGTGCCAGCAGTGTTACAGGGGTCTACGAGCAGTACTTC.

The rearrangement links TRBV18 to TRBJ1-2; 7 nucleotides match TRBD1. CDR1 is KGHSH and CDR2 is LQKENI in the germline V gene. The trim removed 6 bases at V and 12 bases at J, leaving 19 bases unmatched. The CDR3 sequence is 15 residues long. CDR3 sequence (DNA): TGTGCCAGCTCCCCAAGGGGACAGAAGATATGGCTAGACACCTTC. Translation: CASSPRGQKIWLDTF.

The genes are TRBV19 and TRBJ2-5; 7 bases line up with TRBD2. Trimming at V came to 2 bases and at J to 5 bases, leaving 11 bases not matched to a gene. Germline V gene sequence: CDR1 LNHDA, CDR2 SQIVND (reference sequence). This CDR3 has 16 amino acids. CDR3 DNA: TGTGCCAGTAGTATAAGTCTCGGACTAGATGGGGAGACCCAGTACTTC. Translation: CASSISLGLDGETQYF.

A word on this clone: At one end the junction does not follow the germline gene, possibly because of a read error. Here the CDR3 reads CAIGRQIQGTQYF. CDR3 nucleotides: TGTGCCATCGGCCGACAGATCCAAGGGACCCAGTACTTC. The rearrangement uses TRBV10-3 and TRBJ2-5; TRBD1 is a possible D gene (5 bases). From germline, CDR1 is ENHRY and CDR2 SYGVKD. This CDR3 has 13 residues.

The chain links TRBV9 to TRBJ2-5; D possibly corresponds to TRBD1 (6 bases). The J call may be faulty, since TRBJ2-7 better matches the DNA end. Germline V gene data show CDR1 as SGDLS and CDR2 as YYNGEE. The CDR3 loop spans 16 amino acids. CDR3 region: CASSVGGTGYSSEQYF. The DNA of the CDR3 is TGTGCCAGCAGCGTAGGGGGAACAGGGTATTCGTCCGAGCAGTACTTC.

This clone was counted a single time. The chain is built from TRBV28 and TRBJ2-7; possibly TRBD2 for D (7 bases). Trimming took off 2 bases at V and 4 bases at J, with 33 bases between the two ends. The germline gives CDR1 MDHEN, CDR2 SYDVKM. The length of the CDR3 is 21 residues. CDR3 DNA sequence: TGTGCCAGCAGTTTACGGGGTGGGGCGGGGGCCCGTCCGGGGGTTTGGTACGAGCAGTACTTC. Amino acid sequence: CASSLRGGAGARPGVWYEQYF.

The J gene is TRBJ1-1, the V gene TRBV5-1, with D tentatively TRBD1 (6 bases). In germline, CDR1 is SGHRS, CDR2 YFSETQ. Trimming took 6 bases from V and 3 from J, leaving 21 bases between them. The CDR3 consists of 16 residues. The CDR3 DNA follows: TGCGCCAGCACTAAAACAGGGTCCCGCGACTACACTGAAGCTTTCTTT. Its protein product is CASTKTGSRDYTEAFF.

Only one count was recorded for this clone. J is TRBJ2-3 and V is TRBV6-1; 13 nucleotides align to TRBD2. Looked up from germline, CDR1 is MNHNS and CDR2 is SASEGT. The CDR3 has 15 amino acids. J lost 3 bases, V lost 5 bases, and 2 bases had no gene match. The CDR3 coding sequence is TGTGCCAGCAGTCCGGGACTAGCGGGGACAGATACGCAGTATTTT. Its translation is CASSPGLAGTDTQYF.

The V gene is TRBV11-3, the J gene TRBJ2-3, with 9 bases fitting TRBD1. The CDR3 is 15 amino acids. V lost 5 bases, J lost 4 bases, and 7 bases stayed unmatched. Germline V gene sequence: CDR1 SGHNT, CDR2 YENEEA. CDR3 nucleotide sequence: TGTGCCAGCAGCGAAAGACAGGGGGGAGCAGATACGCAGTATTTT. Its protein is CASSERQGGADTQYF.

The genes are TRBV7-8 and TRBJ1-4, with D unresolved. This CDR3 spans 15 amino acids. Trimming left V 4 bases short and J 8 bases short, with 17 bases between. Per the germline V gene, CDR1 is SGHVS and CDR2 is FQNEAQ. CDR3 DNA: TGTGCCAGCAGCTCTCTCCTCGGAGGGCACGAAAAACTGTTTTTT. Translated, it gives CASSSLLGGHEKLFF.

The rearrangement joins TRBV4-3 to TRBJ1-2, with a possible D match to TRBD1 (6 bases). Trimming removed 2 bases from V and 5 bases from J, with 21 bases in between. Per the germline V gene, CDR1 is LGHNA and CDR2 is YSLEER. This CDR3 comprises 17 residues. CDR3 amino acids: CASSQPDMDKGVYGYTF. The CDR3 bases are TGCGCCAGCAGCCAACCCGACATGGACAAGGGGGTGTATGGCTACACCTTC.

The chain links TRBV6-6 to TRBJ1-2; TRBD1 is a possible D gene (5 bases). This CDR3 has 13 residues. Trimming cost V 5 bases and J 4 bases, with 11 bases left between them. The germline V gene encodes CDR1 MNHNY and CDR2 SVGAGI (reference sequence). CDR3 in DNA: TGTGCCAGCAGTGGAGAAAGGGGCTATGGCTACACCTTC. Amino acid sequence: CASSGERGYGYTF.

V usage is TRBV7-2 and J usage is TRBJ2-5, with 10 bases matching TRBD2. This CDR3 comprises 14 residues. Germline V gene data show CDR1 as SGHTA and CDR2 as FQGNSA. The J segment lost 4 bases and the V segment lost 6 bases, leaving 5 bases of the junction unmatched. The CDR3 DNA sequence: TGTGCCAGCAGTCTAGCGGGGGAGGGAGAGACCCAGTACTTC. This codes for CASSLAGEGETQYF.

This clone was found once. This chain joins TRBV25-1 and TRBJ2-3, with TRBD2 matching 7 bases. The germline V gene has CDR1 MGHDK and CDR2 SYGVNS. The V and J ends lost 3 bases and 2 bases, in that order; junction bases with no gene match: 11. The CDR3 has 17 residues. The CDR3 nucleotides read TGTGCCAGCAGTGACACACGACTAGCACCCAACACAGATACGCAGTATTTT. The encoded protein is CASSDTRLAPNTDTQYF.

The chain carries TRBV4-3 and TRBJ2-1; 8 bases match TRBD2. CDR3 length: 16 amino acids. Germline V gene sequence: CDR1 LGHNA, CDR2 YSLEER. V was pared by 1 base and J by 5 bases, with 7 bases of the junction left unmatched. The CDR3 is CASSQGGLADDNEQFF. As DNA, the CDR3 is TGCGCCAGCAGCCAAGGTGGACTAGCAGACGACAATGAGCAGTTCTTC.

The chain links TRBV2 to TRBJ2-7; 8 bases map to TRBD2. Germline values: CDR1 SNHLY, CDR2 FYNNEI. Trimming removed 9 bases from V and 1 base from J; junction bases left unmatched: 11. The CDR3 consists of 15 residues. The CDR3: CASRRGEGASYEQYF. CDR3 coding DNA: TGTGCCAGTCGGCGGGGGGAAGGGGCTTCCTACGAGCAGTACTTC.

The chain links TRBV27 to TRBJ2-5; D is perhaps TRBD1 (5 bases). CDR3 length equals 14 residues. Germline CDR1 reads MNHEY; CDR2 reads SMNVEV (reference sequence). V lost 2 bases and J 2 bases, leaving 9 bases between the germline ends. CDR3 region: CASSLRGLQETQYF. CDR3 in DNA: TGTGCCAGCAGTTTAAGGGGCCTACAAGAGACCCAGTACTTC.

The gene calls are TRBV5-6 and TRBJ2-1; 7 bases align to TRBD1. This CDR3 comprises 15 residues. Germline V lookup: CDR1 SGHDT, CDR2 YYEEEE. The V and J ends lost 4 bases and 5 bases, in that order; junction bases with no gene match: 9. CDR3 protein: CASSLEGQGDNEQFF. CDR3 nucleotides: TGTGCCAGCAGCCTCGAGGGGCAGGGGGACAATGAGCAGTTCTTC.

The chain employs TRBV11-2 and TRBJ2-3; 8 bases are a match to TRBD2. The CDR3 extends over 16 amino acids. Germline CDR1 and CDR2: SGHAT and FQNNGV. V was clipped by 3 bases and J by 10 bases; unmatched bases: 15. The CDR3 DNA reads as TGTGCCAGCAGCTTCCCCGGGACTAGTAATAATCTGGCGCAGTATTTT. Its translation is CASSFPGTSNNLAQYF.

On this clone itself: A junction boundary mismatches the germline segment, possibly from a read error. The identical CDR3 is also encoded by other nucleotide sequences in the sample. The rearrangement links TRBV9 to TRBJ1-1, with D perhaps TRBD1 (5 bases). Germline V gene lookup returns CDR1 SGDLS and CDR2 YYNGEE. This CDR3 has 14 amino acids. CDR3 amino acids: CASSALRVNTEAFF. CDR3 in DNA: TGTGCCAGCAGCGCACTCAGGGTGAACACTGAAGCCTTCTTT.

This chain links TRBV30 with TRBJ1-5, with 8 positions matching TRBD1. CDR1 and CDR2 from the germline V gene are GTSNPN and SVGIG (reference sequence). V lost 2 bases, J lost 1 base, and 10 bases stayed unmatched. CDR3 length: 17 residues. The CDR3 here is CAWSSRGQSISNQPQHF. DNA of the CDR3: TGTGCCTGGAGTAGCAGGGGGCAATCCATCAGCAATCAGCCCCAGCATTTT.